This T cell receptor (beta chain) was captured in a study of blood T cells in healthy people across ages. Germline CDR1 and CDR2: SNHLY and FYNNEI. This CDR3 has 13 residues. V lost 6 bases to trimming and J lost 1 base, with 7 bases between them. Then a second PCR, running roughly 7 to 11 cycles, was carried out with a sample-barcoded 5' primer and a J-beta primer mix. TCRdb re-analysed the 5' RACE reads in MiXCR, keeping a single row per CDR3 protein. This table has 1,500,000 or so distinct CDR3 sequences, approximately 59% appearing once. General study points: TCR beta diversity per million T cells fell roughly linearly with age.

The people who gave samples were healthy Caucasians from Russia, aged roughly 6 to 100. In this sample, this clonotype turned up a few times. Its antigen is unidentified. The specimen was blood. The rearrangement links TRBV2 to TRBJ2-1; D possibly corresponds to TRBD2 (5 bases). The receptor's source is a young man in good health. The CDR3 nucleotides read TGTGCCAGCAGGCTAGCTTCCTACAATGAGCAGTTCTTC. This translates into CASRLASYNEQFF.